This TCR beta chain was obtained from a study of Graves' ophthalmopathy and Graves' hyperthyroidism. The CDR3 is made up of 18 amino acids. V was trimmed by 2 bases and J by 1 base, leaving 20 bases between them. CDR1 is LGHNT and CDR2 is FRNRAP in the germline V gene. RNA served as the template for amplifying TCR beta CDR3 regions. An initial RT-PCR round employing HTBI primers preceded a second-round multiplex PCR. TCRdb independently ran MiXCR on the multiplex PCR reads; one entry per CDR3 protein. The sample contains roughly 400,000 distinct CDR3 sequences, about 17% of which appear only once. This clonotype was counted ten times or more. The antigen is undetermined. General study findings and limits: The study's model predicted ophthalmopathy progression at 70.59% sensitivity and 72% to 75% specificity.

This sequence was found in a woman aged 18-29 years with Graves' ophthalmopathy. The rearrangement links TRBV12-5 to TRBJ1-1; perhaps TRBD1 as D (6 bases). The material sequenced was peripheral blood. The CDR3 nucleotides read TGTGCTAGTGGTTTGTGGGTCCGCAGGGGTTTACCGAACACTGAAGCTTTCTTT. It specifies CASGLWVRRGLPNTEAFF.